Following are 16 T cell receptor beta chains from one sample sequenced in a study of blood T cells in healthy people across ages. Together with a sample-barcoded 5' primer, a J-beta primer mix was included in a second PCR lasting roughly 7 to 11 cycles. Via MiXCR, TCRdb re-called the 5' RACE reads, giving one row per CDR3 protein. The data show about 1.8 million distinct CDR3 sequences, roughly 50% seen once. Sequencing input: blood. The receptors come from a woman in her thirties or forties in good health.

The chain has TRBV12-3 or TRBV12-4 and TRBJ1-5; weak D call: TRBD1 (6 bases). V was trimmed by 0 bases and J by 0 bases, leaving 12 bases between them. The CDR3 is 17 residues long. This chain's CDR3 is CASSLARLGGSNQPQHF. The CDR3 DNA is TGTGCCAGCAGTTTAGCGCGTCTAGGGGGTAGCAATCAGCCCCAGCATTTT.

The table lists this clonotype with a few counts. The chain employs TRBV11-2 and TRBJ2-3, with D hard to call. Trimming took off 0 bases at V and 0 bases at J, with 10 bases between the two ends. Germline loops: CDR1 SGHAT, CDR2 FQNNGV. CDR3 length: 16 residues. The chain's CDR3 is CASSLDGLGSTDTQYF. CDR3 DNA: TGTGCCAGCAGCTTAGATGGGTTGGGGAGCACAGATACGCAGTATTTT.

This chain joins TRBV6-2 or TRBV6-3 and TRBJ1-2; TRBD1 might be the D (5 bases). The CDR3 consists of 15 residues. The ends were cut back, 11 bases at V and 3 bases at J, with 22 bases in the middle. Germline CDR1 reads MNHEY; CDR2 reads SVGEGT. CDR3 sequence: CAGILGEGPDYGYTF. DNA for the CDR3: TGTGCCGGCATACTGGGGGAGGGGCCGGACTATGGCTACACCTTC.

This sequence joins TRBV9 and TRBJ2-5; the D call may be TRBD1 or TRBD2 (5 bases each). V was pared by 2 bases and J by 5 bases, with 16 bases between. There are 15 residues in the CDR3. Germline-derived CDR1 and CDR2 are SGDLS and YYNGEE. The CDR3 protein is CASSVNVLEGETQYF. The CDR3 DNA reads as TGTGCCAGCAGCGTGAATGTACTAGAGGGGGAGACCCAGTACTTC.

This clonotype has only one observation. V gene TRBV15 combines with J gene TRBJ1-2; possible D gene TRBD1, 6 bases. The CDR3 consists of 14 residues. Germline assignment: CDR1 LNHNV and CDR2 YYDKDF (reference sequence). Trimming shortened V by 0 bases and J by 8 bases, and 13 bases separated the two germline ends. CDR3 loop: CATSRDRGARGYTF. CDR3 bases: TGTGCCACCAGCAGAGATCGGGGGGCGCGGGGCTACACCTTC.

This rearrangement joins TRBV2 to TRBJ1-5; the D gene is possibly TRBD1 (5 bases). This CDR3 has 14 amino acids. Germline V gene data show CDR1 as SNHLY and CDR2 as FYNNEI. Trimming took off 0 bases at V and 7 bases at J, with 10 bases between the two ends. The CDR3 sequence: CASSEASGRQPQHF. The CDR3, as DNA: TGTGCCAGCAGTGAAGCGTCGGGGCGACAGCCCCAGCATTTT.

With regard to this clonotype: At one of its ends the junction is not consistent with the germline gene, which may arise from a read error. The chain recombines TRBV7-7 with TRBJ2-1, with D hard to call. CDR1 is SSHAT, CDR2 FNYEAQ, per germline (reference sequence). The CDR3 loop spans 17 amino acids. In nucleotides, the CDR3 is TGTGCTAGCAGCTTATTTAGTACCCCGCTCGGGTACAATGAGCAGTTCTTC. Translating gives CASSLFSTPLGYNEQFF.

This sequence joins TRBV20-1 and TRBJ2-5; 7 bases line up with TRBD2. The CDR3 covers 14 residues. CDR1 is DFQATT and CDR2 is SNEGSKA in the germline V gene (reference sequence). The ends lost 5 bases at V and 11 bases at J; junction bases unmatched: 17. CDR3 nucleotides: TGCAGTGCTGCGCGGGGGAGTCGGTACAATGAGCAGTACTTC. Its translation is CSAARGSRYNEQYF.

This clonotype has more than one count but fewer than ten. The chain uses TRBV6-5 and TRBJ1-2; no firm D call. CDR1 and CDR2 from the germline V gene are MNHEY and SVGAGI. The CDR3 consists of 13 residues. The V gene lost 5 bases and the J gene lost 1 base, with 8 bases spanning the gap. The CDR3 DNA reads TGTGCCAGCAGTGTACAAGTTAACTATGGCTACACCTTC. This encodes CASSVQVNYGYTF.

A few counts support this clonotype. The chain recombines TRBV3-1 with TRBJ1-1, with D tentatively TRBD1 (5 bases). Germline loops: CDR1 LGHDT, CDR2 YNNKEL (reference sequence). Trimming shortened V by 1 base and J by 2 bases, and 11 bases separated the two germline ends. The CDR3 totals 15 residues. DNA for the CDR3: TGTGCCAGCAGCCAAGGGTTCGGGGGAAACACTGAAGCTTTCTTT. Protein: CASSQGFGGNTEAFF. Full variable domain (rest looked up from reference TRBV3-1 and TRBJ1-1): DTAVSQTPKYLVTQMGNDKSIKCEQNLGHDTMYWYKQDSKKFLKIMFSYNNKELIINETVPNRFSPKSPDKAHLNLHINSLELGDSAVYFCASSQGFGGNTEAFFGQGTRLTVV.

Comments on this clonotype: The junction departs from germline at one end; a sequencing error may be responsible. The chain links TRBV28 to TRBJ1-6; unclear D gene. From germline, CDR1 is MDHEN and CDR2 SYDVKM. This CDR3 is 14 amino acids long. The CDR3 loop is CTSSFFQATIPLHF. The CDR3 region has the DNA TGTACCAGCAGTTTCTTCCAGGCCACAATTCCCCTCCACTTT.

The J gene is TRBJ2-7, the V gene TRBV7-2; TRBD1 might be the D (7 bases). Germline V lookup: CDR1 SGHTA, CDR2 FQGNSA. The CDR3 runs to 16 residues. V gave up 1 base and J gave up 0 bases, with 13 bases separating them. The CDR3 reads CASSLGQGGTSYEQYF. For the CDR3, the DNA is TGTGCCAGCAGCTTAGGTCAGGGGGGTACCTCCTACGAGCAGTACTTC.

In this sample, this clonotype turned up many times. This rearrangement joins TRBV4-1 to TRBJ2-5; 7 positions agree with TRBD1. From germline, CDR1 is MGHRA and CDR2 YSYEKL. J was trimmed by 0 bases and V by 2 bases; bases with no gene match: 9. The CDR3 spans 17 residues. CDR3 bases: TGCGCCAGCAGCCAAAGGGTTGTAGGGGGCCACCAAGAGACCCAGTACTTC. The encoded protein is CASSQRVVGGHQETQYF.

In this sample, this clonotype turned up a few times. V gene TRBV29-1 combines with J gene TRBJ2-1; 13 bases are a match to TRBD2. The last part of the DNA fits TRBJ2-7 better; the J call may be wrong. CDR1 and CDR2 from the germline V gene are SQVTM and ANQGSEA. There are 17 residues in the CDR3. CDR3 coding DNA: TGCAGCGTTGGGAGACGACCGGGACTAGCGGGGAACAATGAGCAGTACTTC. Amino acids: CSVGRRPGLAGNNEQYF.

This rearrangement joins TRBV7-3 to TRBJ2-1; 7 nucleotides match TRBD1. Germline CDR1 is SGHTA and CDR2 is FQGTGA. Losses at the gene ends were 9 bases for V and 2 bases for J; bases not matched to a gene: 16. The CDR3 extends over 17 amino acids. The CDR3 bases are TGTGCCAGGCCCTCCGGGTTGGGGCAGGGGGCCTACAATGAGCAGTTCTTC. Translating gives CARPSGLGQGAYNEQFF.

With respect to this clonotype: At one end the junction does not follow the germline gene, possibly because of a read error. V gene TRBV27 combines with J gene TRBJ2-5; D is possibly TRBD2 (6 bases). Germline V gives CDR1 MNHEY, CDR2 SMNVEV (reference sequence). The length of the CDR3 is 14 residues. CDR3 loop: CASSFSRPGETRYF. CDR3 sequence (DNA): TGTGCCAGCAGTTTCTCTCGCCCGGGGGAGACCCGGTACTTC.